This TCR beta chain derives from a study of molecular identifiers for immune sequencing clone quantification. The CDR3 is made up of 15 amino acids. CDR1 is SQVTM and CDR2 is ANQGSEA in the germline V gene. V lost 6 bases and J lost 0, with 16 bases in between. This clonotype occurred many times. TCRdb re-analysed the PCR reads in MiXCR, keeping a single row per CDR3 protein. This table has some 94,000 distinct CDR3 sequences, about 23% appearing once. The V and J genes are TRBV29-1 and TRBJ2-3; D remains ambiguous. Sequenced: naive CD8+ T cells from blood, with Jurkat cell RNA spiked in. Specified subset: FACS-sorted CD8+CD4-CCR7+CD45RA+ naive T cells. The source of this sequence is a human donor in good health. Some libraries in this study had Jurkat cell RNA spiked in. The CDR3 here is CSVDWASPSTDTQYF. As DNA, the CDR3 is TGCAGCGTGGATTGGGCCAGTCCTAGCACAGATACGCAGTATTTT.